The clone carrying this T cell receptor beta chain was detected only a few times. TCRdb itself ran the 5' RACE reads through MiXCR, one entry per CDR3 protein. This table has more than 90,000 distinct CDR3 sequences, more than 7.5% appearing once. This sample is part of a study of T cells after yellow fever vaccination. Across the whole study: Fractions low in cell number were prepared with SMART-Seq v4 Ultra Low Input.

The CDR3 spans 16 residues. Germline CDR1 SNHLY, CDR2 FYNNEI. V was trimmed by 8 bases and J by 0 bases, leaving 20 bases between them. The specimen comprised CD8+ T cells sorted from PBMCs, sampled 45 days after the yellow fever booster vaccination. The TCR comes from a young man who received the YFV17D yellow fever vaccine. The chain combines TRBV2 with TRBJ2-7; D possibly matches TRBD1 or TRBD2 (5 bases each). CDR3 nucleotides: TGTGCCAGCGGTCTAGGGACCCCAAAGTTCTCCTACGAGCAGTACTTC. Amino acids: CASGLGTPKFSYEQYF.